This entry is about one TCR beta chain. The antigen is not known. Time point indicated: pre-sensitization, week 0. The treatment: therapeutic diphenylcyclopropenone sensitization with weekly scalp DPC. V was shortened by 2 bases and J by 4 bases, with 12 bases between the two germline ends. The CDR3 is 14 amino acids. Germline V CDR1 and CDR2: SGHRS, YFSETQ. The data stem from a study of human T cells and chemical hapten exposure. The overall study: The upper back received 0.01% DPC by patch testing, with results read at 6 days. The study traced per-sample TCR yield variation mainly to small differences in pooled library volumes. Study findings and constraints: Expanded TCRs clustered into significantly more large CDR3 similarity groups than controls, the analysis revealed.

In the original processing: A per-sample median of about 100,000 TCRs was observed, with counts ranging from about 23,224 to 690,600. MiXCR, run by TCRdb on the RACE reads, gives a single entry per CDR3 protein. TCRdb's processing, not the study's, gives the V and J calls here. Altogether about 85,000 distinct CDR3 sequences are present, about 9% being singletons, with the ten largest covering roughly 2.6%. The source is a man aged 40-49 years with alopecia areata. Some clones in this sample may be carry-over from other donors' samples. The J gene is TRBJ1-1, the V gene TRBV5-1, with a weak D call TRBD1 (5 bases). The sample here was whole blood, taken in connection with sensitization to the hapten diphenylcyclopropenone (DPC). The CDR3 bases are TGCGCCAGCAGCTTAGGTCAGGGCGGCACTGAAGCTTTCTTT. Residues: CASSLGQGGTEAFF.